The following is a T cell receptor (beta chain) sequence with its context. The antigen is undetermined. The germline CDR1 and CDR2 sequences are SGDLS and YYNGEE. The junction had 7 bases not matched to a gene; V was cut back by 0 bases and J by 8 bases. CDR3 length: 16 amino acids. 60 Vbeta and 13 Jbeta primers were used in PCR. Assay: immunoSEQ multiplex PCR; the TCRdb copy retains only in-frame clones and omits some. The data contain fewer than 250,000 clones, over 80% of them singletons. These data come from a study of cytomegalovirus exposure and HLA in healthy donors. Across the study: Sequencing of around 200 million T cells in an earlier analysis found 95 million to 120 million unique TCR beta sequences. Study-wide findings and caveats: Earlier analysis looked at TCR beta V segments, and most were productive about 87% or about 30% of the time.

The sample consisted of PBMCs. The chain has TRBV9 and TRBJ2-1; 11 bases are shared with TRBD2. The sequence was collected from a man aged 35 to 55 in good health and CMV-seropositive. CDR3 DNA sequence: TGTGCCAGCAGCGTAGGGGTGACTAGCGGGATCGATGAGCAGTTCTTC. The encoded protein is CASSVGVTSGIDEQFF.